Below, one T cell receptor beta chain is given with its context. Which antigen it targets is not known. Base quality data are lacking; no much larger clone is found one base away. In total, fewer than 750 healthy bone marrow donors made up the cohort. At the time of sampling, every cohort member was nominally healthy, though immune exposures that went unrecorded were likely present. The donor tested CMV seropositive, placing the donor among the 310 or so seropositive members of the cohort. Each donor provided a peripheral blood sample, and peripheral blood mononuclear cells were used for TCR beta sequencing. Genomic DNA was extracted from the blood cell samples with the Qiagen DNeasy Blood Extraction Kit. The sample belongs to a study of cytomegalovirus exposure and HLA in healthy donors (TCRdb year 2017). Regarding the research as a whole: In an earlier analysis of approximately 640 of the donors, roughly 300 Gb of sequence data and 90 million to 130 million unique TCR beta sequences from approximately 180 million T cells were reported. To decide whether each TCR beta V gene segment behaved as functional or pseudogenic, an earlier analysis of 587 of the donors relied on high-throughput TCR beta sequencing. The study aimed to test whether signatures of past pathogen exposure could be identified by cataloging public T cell receptors. All discovery cohort repertoires had been generated using a single sequencing platform. The T cell repertoires of 666 subjects were profiled by immunosequencing and related to cytomegalovirus serostatus. The number of typed donors differed by locus: roughly 620-630 for A, B, C, DRB1 and DQB1; some 540 for DQA1; 606 for DPA1; and about 450 for DPB1. In the later analysis, no new phenotypic data were used to find candidate immune exposures; instead, reliance was placed on TCR beta sequences and their occurrence across donors. Among the approximately 400 genotyped donors, 81% belonged to the genetic ancestry cluster associated with self-reported Caucasian donors. Roughly 300 gigabases of sequencing data and roughly 90 million unique TCR sequences were included in an early release covering about 700 HLA-typed donors. Across 398 genotyped donors of the cohort, an average of about 250,000 unique TCR beta nucleotide sequences per donor were sequenced, and roughly 17% of those sequences were non-productive. HLA typing included class I and class II loci at four-digit resolution. To predict cytomegalovirus infection status, the study combined high-throughput TCR immunosequencing, statistical association of individual TCRs with disease status, and machine learning. In addition to the first cohort of 500 to 850 subjects, a separate validation cohort of 100 to 150 different subjects was used. Donor age, sex, ethnicity and CMV serostatus were compiled together with the repertoire data. A later genetic analysis took genome-wide SNP genotypes for about 55% of the 666 donors and used that subset as a discovery cohort. To study patterns of TCR occurrence, a later analysis re-analyzed previously published TCR beta repertoires from 650 to 750 donors and added high-resolution HLA genotyping. A handful of DR-DQ haplotypes were handled as single units for association and clustering because linkage in the cohort was strong. The study at large found these results: A cluster of highly shared sequence variants was judged likely to be a technical artifact of the sequencing pipeline. The earlier analysis of 587 of the donors excluded over 15 rarely observed V segments, including chromosome 9 orphons, because counts were too low. In an earlier analysis of 450 to 750 of the donors, most TCR beta V segments appeared in productive rearrangements about 87% or about 30% of the time, broadly matching IMGT annotations. A later analysis associated 15,000 to 20,000 TCR beta sequences with specific HLA alleles at a false discovery rate of 0.05. CMV serostatus was the only immune exposure information available for the cohort. A later analysis found that most CMV-associated TCR beta chains appeared HLA-restricted, with HLA associations seemingly driven largely by CMV exposure. A later genetic analysis associated a missense DCLRE1C variant with V-gene and J-gene trimming of TCR beta chains, and an independent cohort replicated the association. Only TCR beta chains were sequenced in this cohort, and the absence of alpha or paired-chain data limited detectable features. When HLA alleles, especially DR and DQ, strongly co-occurred, attributing TCR associations to individual alleles was difficult. In a later analysis, HLA-associated TCR beta chains showed more clonal expansion and lower generation probabilities than non-associated chains that were equally common. According to a later analysis, TCR association rates differed among HLA loci, with DRB1 alleles showing the most associated TCRs and HLA-C alleles showing the fewest. In vitro tests confirmed that a few of the cytomegalovirus-associated TCR beta chains recognize cytomegalovirus antigens. Some IMGT-functional V segments, including TRBV6-2 and TRBV6-3, could not be distinguished by the 87-base-pair reads and were therefore excluded. The study listed around 160 TCR beta chains as associated with cytomegalovirus. The authors suggested that the approach could potentially be extended to other disease states and immunological phenotypes. Compared with the approximately 670-donor mean, donors in an Asian-associated ancestry cluster had fewer N-insertions in productive TCRs, according to a later genetic analysis. According to a later analysis, parvovirus B19, influenza, CMV and Epstein-Barr virus appeared linked to several top co-occurrence clusters. Linkage disequilibrium might explain the correlated functional status among segregating V segments, but an unknown experimental factor could not be excluded. Most TCR sequences were observed very rarely across donors, whereas some public TCRs were present in many individuals. HLA typing was unavailable for some donors at each locus, so association tests used only the typed subset. Roughly uniform sequencing depth across donors was assumed in presence/absence analyses, although this assumption may not hold. A further reported finding was that TCR beta sequences accurately predicted the HLA-A and HLA-B alleles for most subjects in the first cohort. In both the original and validation cohorts, the classifier was reported to diagnose cytomegalovirus status with high specificity and sensitivity.

The cysteine opens and the phenylalanine closes a CDR3 of 16 amino acids. Kept here is only the CDR3 DNA, which spans 48 bases and is read in frame from base 1. In the germline V gene, CDR1 corresponds to MNHEY and CDR2 to SVGAGI. V is cut by 0 bases and J by 2 bases, and the space between the germline ends is 11 bases. Libraries were built with the immunoSEQ multiplex PCR assay. For the multiplex PCR, a mixture combining 60 forward primers for TCR Vbeta segments and 13 reverse primers for TCR Jbeta segments was used. The CDR3 region of rearranged TCR beta genes was amplified from genomic DNA by a multiplex PCR assay. The amplified TCR beta libraries were sequenced on the Illumina HiSeq System as 87-base-pair reads. The authors' analysis ran thus. A later analysis tallied around 82 million unique TCR beta chains across the 666 repertoires, and about 10 million of those chains were shared by two or more donors. A nearest-neighbor algorithm error-corrected the raw reads and collapsed the reads into unique sequences, merging closely related sequences to remove PCR and sequencing errors. CDR3 sequences were aligned to IMGT reference sequences to assign V, D and J gene segments. Each retained sequence needed at least a six-nucleotide match to both a V gene segment and a J gene segment. A rearrangement was called productive if the CDR3 had no stop codons and remained in frame with V and J, and every other rearrangement was called non-productive. CDR3 was defined by IMGT convention, running from the second conserved V-encoded cysteine to the conserved J-encoded phenylalanine. In an earlier analysis of approximately 500 of the donors, sequences lacking an unambiguous match to a single V gene segment were excluded. An earlier analysis of a few hundred of the donors called V segments functional above 56.7% productive rearrangements and segregating when the between-donor standard deviation exceeded 5%. To diagnose cytomegalovirus status from the catalog of TCR beta chain sequences, a statistical classification framework was built. In a later analysis, TCR nucleotide sequences were compared against IMGT/GENE-DB human TR gene sequences so that V and J genes could be assigned. A later analysis assigned CDR3 sequences and most-parsimonious VDJ recombination scenarios with the TCRdist pipeline. In a later analysis, each TCR beta chain was defined by its CDR3 amino acid sequence together with its V-gene family, and reads without a unique V-gene family were excluded. As a way to deal with suspected cross-contamination and a sequencing artifact, a later analysis dropped 450 to 700 nucleotide sequences that were highly shared and had low generation probability. A later analysis calculated a clonal expansion index for each public chain from normalized within-repertoire ranks of inferred template counts. In a later analysis, generation probabilities were computed with a VDJ recombination model fitted to out-of-frame rearrangements, and the resulting probabilities were checked against IGoR. A later analysis scored TCR-TCR, TCR-HLA and TCR-CMV co-occurrence with hypergeometric tests, applying a repertoire-size bias correction to TCR pairs. To estimate false discovery rates, a later analysis permuted the HLA or CMV assignments 20 times. In a later analysis, co-occurring TCRs were grouped using DBSCAN, and TCRdist sequence similarity was added for clustering within HLA-allele-positive subsets. Repertoires with fewer than 30,000 or more than 120,000 public chains were left out of co-occurrence clustering, as were five repertoires with anomalous nucleotide sharing. The source is immuneACCESS, and TCRdb retained only in-frame sequences with V and J called. Part of the clones is not carried over; for the studies checked, unresolved V genes explain less than half of this, and the remainder is unexplained. For V, J and clone size, that table is used; D and trimming come from the DNA. In this sample the table shows about 82,000 clones, roughly 80% of which occur a single time. Of the sample, 6.2% falls within the top ten clones.

Material: PBMCs. This receptor chain uses TRBV6-5 and TRBJ1-3, with the D gene uncertain. The receptor was derived from a woman aged 50 to 60 in good health and CMV-seropositive. The CDR3 is CASSYSAGRAGNTIYF. The DNA sequence is as follows: TGTGCCAGCAGTTACTCGGCGGGAAGGGCTGGAAACACCATATATTTT.